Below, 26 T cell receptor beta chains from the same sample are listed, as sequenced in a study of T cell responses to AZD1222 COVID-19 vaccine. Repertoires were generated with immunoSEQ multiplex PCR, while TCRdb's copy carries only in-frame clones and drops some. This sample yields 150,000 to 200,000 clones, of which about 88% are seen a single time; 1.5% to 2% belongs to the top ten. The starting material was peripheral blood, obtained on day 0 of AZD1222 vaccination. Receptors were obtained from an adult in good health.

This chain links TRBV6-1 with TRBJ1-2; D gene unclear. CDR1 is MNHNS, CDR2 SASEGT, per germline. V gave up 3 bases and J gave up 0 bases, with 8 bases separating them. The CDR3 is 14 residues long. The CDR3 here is CASSEASANYGYTF. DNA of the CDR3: TGTGCCAGCAGTGAGGCCTCAGCTAACTATGGCTACACCTTC.

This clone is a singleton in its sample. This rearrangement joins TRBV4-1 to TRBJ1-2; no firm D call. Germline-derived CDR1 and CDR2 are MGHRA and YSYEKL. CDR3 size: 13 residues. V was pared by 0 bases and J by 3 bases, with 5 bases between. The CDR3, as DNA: TGCGCCAGCAGCCAAGAGGGTTACTATGGCTACACCTTC. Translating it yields CASSQEGYYGYTF.

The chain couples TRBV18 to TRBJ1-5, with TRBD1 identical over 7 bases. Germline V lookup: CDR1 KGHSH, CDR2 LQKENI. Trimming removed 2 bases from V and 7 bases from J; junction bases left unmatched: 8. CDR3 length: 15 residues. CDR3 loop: CASSPKAGGEQPQHF. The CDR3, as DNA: TGTGCCAGCTCACCAAAGGCAGGGGGGGAACAGCCCCAGCATTTT. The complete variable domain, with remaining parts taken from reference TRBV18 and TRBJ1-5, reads NAGVMQNPRHLVRRRGQEARLRCSPMKGHSHVYWYRQLPEEGLKFMVYLQKENIIDESGMPKERFSAEFPKEGPSILRIQQVVRGDSAAYFCASSPKAGGEQPQHFGDGTRLSIL.

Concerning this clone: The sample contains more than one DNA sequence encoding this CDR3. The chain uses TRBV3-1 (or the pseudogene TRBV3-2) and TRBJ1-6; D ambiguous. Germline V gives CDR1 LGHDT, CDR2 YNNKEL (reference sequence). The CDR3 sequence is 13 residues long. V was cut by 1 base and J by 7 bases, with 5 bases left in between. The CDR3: CASSQGGNSPLHF. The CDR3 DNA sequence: TGTGCCAGCAGCCAAGGTGGGAATTCACCCCTCCACTTT.

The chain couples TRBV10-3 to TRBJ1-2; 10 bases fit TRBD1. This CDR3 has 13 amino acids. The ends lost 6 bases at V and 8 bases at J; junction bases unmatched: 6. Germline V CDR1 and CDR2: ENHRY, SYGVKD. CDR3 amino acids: CAIRDRGGFGYTF. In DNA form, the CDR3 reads TGTGCCATCAGGGACAGGGGGGGATTCGGCTACACCTTC.

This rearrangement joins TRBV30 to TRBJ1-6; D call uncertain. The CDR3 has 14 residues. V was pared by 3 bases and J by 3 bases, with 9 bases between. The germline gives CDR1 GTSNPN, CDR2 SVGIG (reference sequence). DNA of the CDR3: TGTGCCTGGAGGGAGCCTTACTATAATTCACCCCTCCACTTT. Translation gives CAWREPYYNSPLHF. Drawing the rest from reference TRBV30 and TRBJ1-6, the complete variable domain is SQTIHQWPATLVQPVGSPLSLECTVEGTSNPNLYWYRQAAGRGLQLLFYSVGIGQISSEVPQNLSASRPQDRQFILSSKKLLLSDSGFYLCAWREPYYNSPLHFGNGTRLTVT.

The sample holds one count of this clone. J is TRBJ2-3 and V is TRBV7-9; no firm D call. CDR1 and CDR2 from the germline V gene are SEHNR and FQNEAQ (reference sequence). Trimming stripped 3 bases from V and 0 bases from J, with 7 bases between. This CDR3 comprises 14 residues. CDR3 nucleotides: TGTGCCAGCAGCTTCCAGACTAGCACAGATACGCAGTATTTT. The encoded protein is CASSFQTSTDTQYF.

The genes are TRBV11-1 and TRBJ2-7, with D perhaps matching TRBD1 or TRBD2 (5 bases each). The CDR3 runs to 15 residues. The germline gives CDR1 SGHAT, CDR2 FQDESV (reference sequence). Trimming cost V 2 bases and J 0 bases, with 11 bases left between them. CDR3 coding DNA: TGTGCCAGCAGCTTAAGTGAGGGGAGCTCCTACGAGCAGTACTTC. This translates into CASSLSEGSSYEQYF.

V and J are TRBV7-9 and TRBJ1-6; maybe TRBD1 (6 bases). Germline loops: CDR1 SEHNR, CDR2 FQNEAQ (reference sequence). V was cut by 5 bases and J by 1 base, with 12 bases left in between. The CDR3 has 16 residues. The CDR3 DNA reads TGTGCCAGCAGCCCTCTGGGGGCGTCCTATAATTCACCCCTCCACTTT. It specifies CASSPLGASYNSPLHF. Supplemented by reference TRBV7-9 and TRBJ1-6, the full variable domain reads DTGVSQNPRHKITKRGQNVTFRCDPISEHNRLYWYRQTLGQGPEFLTYFQNEAQLEKSRLLSDRFSAERPKGSFSTLEIQRTEQGDSAMYLCASSPLGASYNSPLHFGNGTRLTVT.

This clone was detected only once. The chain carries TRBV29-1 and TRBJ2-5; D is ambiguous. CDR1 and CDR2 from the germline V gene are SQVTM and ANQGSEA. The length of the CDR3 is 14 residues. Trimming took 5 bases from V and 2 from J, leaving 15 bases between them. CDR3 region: CSVRPGFQQETQYF. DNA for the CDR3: TGCAGCGTTCGTCCGGGCTTTCAACAAGAGACCCAGTACTTC.

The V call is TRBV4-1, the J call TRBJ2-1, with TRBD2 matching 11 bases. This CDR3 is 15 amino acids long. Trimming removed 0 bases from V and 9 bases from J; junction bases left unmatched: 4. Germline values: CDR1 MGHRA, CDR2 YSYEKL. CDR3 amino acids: CASSQDLAGGPEQFF. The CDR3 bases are TGCGCCAGCAGCCAAGATTTAGCGGGGGGGCCTGAGCAGTTCTTC.

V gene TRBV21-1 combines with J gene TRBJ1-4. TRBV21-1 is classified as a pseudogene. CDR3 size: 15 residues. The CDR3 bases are TGTGCCAGCAGCAAGCGGATCGAGGGGTCTGAAAAACTGTTTTTT. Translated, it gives CASSKRIEGSEKLFF.

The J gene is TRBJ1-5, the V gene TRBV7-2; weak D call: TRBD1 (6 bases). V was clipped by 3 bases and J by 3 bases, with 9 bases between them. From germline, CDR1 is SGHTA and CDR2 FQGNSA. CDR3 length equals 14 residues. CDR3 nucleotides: TGTGCCAGCAGCTTGTGGACAGTCAATCAGCCCCAGCATTTT. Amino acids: CASSLWTVNQPQHF.

CDR3 in amino acids: CASSMGRGQGSYEQYF. The CDR3 nucleotides are TGTGCCAGTAGTATGGGCCGGGGACAGGGCTCCTACGAGCAGTACTTC. The rearrangement links TRBV19 to TRBJ2-7, with 9 bases lining up with TRBD1. V gave up 3 bases and J gave up 0 bases; unmatched junction bases: 6. There are 16 residues in the CDR3. CDR1 is LNHDA and CDR2 is SQIVND in the germline V gene (reference sequence).

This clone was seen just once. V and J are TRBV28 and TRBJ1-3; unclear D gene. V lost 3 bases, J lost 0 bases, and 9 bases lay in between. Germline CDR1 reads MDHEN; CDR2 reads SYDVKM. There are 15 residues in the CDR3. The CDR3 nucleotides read TGTGCCAGCAGTTTGCTCTCGGACTCTGGAAACACCATATATTTT. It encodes CASSLLSDSGNTIYF.

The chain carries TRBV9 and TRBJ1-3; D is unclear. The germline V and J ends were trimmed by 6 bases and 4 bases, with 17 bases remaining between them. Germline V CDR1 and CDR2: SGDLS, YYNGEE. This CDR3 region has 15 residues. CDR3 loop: CASTPDPGVGNTIYF. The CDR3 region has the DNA TGTGCCAGCACCCCCGACCCCGGAGTAGGAAACACCATATATTTT.

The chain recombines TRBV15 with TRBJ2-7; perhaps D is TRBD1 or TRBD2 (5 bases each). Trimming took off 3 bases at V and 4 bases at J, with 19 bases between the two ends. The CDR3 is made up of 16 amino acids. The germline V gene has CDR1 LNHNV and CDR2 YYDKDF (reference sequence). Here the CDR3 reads CATSRVSGTARYEQYF. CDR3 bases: TGTGCCACCAGCAGGGTATCCGGGACGGCGAGGTACGAGCAGTACTTC.

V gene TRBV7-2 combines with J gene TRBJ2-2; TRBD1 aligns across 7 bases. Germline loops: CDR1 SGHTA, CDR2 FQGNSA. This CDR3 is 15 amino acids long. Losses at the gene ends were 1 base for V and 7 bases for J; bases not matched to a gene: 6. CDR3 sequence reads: CASSLDGQALGELFF. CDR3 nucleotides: TGTGCCAGCAGCTTAGATGGACAGGCCCTCGGGGAGCTGTTTTTT.

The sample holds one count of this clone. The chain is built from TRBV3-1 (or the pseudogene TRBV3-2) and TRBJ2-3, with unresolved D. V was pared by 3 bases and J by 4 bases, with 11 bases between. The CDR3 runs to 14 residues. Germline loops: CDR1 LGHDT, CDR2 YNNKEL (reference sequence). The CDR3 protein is CASSQELAADTQYF. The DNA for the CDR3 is TGTGCCAGCAGCCAGGAATTAGCTGCAGATACGCAGTATTTT.

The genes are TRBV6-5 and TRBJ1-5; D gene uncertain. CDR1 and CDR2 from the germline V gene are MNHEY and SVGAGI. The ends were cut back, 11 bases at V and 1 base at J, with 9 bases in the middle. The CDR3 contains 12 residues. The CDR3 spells CASRRSNQPQHF. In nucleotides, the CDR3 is TGTGCCTCCCGGAGGAGCAATCAGCCCCAGCATTTT.

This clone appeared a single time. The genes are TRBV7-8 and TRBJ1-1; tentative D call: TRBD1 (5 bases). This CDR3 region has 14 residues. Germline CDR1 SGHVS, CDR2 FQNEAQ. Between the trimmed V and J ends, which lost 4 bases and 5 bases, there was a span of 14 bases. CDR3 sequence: CASSSQGGLTEAFF. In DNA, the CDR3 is TGTGCCAGCAGCTCCCAGGGAGGGTTAACTGAAGCTTTCTTT.

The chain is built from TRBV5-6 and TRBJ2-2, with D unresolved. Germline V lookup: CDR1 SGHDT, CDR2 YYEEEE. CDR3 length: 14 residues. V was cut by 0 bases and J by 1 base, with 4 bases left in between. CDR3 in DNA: TGTGCCAGCAGCTTGGGGCAGAACACCGGGGAGCTGTTTTTT. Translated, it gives CASSLGQNTGELFF.

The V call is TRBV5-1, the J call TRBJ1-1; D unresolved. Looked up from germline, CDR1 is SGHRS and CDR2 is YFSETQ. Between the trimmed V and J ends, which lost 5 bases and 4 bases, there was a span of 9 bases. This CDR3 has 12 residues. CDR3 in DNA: TGCGCCAGCAGGGTTGGAGCCACTGAAGCTTTCTTT. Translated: CASRVGATEAFF.

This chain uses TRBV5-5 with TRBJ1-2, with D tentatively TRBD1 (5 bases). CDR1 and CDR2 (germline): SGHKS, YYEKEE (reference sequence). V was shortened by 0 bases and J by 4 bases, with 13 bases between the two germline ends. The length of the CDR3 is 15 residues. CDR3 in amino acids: CASSLDPGLVYGYTF. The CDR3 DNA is TGTGCCAGCAGCTTGGACCCGGGGCTGGTCTATGGCTACACCTTC. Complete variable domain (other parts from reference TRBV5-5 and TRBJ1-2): DAGVTQSPTHLIKTRGQQVTLRCSPISGHKSVSWYQQVLGQGPQFIFQYYEKEERGRGNFPDRFSARQFPNYSSELNVNALLLGDSALYLCASSLDPGLVYGYTFGSGTRLTVV.

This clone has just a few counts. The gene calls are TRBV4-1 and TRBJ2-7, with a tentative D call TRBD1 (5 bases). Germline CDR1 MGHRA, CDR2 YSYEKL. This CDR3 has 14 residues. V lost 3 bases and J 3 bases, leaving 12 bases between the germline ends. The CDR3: CASSQASGNYEQYF. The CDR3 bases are TGCGCCAGCAGCCAGGCGTCAGGGAACTACGAGCAGTACTTC.

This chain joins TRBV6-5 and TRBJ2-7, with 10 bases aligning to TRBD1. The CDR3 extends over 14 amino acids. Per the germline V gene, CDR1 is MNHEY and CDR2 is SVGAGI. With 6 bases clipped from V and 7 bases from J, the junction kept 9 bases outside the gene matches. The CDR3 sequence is CASSPGQGVTEQYV. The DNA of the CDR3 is TGTGCCAGCAGCCCCGGACAGGGGGTTACAGAGCAGTACGTC.